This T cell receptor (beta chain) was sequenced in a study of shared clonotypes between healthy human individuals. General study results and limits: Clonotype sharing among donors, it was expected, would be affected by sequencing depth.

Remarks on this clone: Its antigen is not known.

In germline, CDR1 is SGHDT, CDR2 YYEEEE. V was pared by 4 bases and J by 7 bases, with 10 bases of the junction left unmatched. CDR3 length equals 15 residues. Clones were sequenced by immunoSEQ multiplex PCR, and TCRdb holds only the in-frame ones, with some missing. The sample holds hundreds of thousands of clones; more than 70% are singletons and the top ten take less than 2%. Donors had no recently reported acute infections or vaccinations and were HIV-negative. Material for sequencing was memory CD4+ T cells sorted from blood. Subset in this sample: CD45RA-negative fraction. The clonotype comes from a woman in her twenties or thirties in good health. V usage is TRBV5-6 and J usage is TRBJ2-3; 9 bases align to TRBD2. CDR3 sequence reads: CASSTGTSRFYTQYF. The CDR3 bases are TGTGCCAGCAGCACCGGGACTAGCAGGTTCTATACGCAGTATTTT.